Below are 15 T cell receptor beta chains sequenced from a single sample in a study of T cell changes during pregnancy in multiple sclerosis. This table comes from immunoSEQ multiplex PCR, and its TCRdb copy is limited to in-frame clones, with some not included. The data show about 40,000 clones, about 90% seen once. The input for sequencing was CD4+ T cells from peripheral blood mononuclear cells, taken before pregnancy. These receptors all come from a female donor with multiple sclerosis, enrolled in a pregnancy study.

This chain's CDR3 is CASSEVPGQAYEQYF. In nucleotides, the CDR3 is TGTGCCAGCAGTGAAGTTCCGGGACAGGCCTACGAGCAGTACTTC. The chain links TRBV2 to TRBJ2-7, with 8 nucleotides matching TRBD1. The V gene end was trimmed by 1 base and the J gene end by 2 bases; junction bases not matched to a gene: 4. CDR3 length: 15 residues. Looked up from germline, CDR1 is SNHLY and CDR2 is FYNNEI.

The rearrangement joins TRBV21-1 to TRBJ1-5; the DNA was not compared with TRBD1, the D call given in the table. TRBV21-1 counts as a pseudogene. The CDR3 extends over 16 amino acids. CDR3 sequence: CASSDWDRILNQPQHF. In DNA form, the CDR3 reads TGTGCCAGCAGCGACTGGGACAGGATCCTGAATCAGCCCCAGCATTTT.

This clone was observed once. The chain couples TRBV9 to TRBJ2-7; D call uncertain. Trimming pared 0 bases from V and 0 bases from J, leaving 7 bases between. Germline values: CDR1 SGDLS, CDR2 YYNGEE. This CDR3 is 14 amino acids long. The DNA of the CDR3 is TGTGCCAGCAGCGTAGCTTATTTCTCCTACGAGCAGTACTTC. Translated, it gives CASSVAYFSYEQYF.

CDR3 nucleotides: TGTGCCAGCCGGACCAGGGGGCAAGAAAAACTGTTTTTT. Its protein is CASRTRGQEKLFF. V is TRBV5-6 and J is TRBJ1-4; 8 bases match TRBD1. CDR3 length equals 13 residues. V was clipped by 7 bases and J by 8 bases; unmatched bases: 7. The germline V gene has CDR1 SGHDT and CDR2 YYEEEE.

The chain has TRBV2 and TRBJ1-6; no clear D. The length of the CDR3 is 15 residues. Germline V lookup: CDR1 SNHLY, CDR2 FYNNEI. V was shortened by 2 bases and J by 0 bases, with 5 bases between the two germline ends. CDR3 sequence (DNA): TGTGCCAGCAGTGAACACAGCTCCTATAATTCACCCCTCCACTTT. Translated, it gives CASSEHSSYNSPLHF.

This sequence joins TRBV30 and TRBJ1-2, with a possible D match to TRBD1 (5 bases). Trimming took off 8 bases at V and 0 bases at J, with 13 bases between the two ends. The CDR3 is made up of 13 amino acids. Per the germline V gene, CDR1 is GTSNPN and CDR2 is SVGIG (reference sequence). CDR3 protein: CASPGTSNYGYTF. As DNA, the CDR3 is TGTGCCAGCCCCGGGACTTCTAACTATGGCTACACCTTC.

V usage is TRBV2 and J usage is TRBJ2-7, with a weak D call TRBD1 (6 bases). Trimming left V 10 bases short and J 1 base short, with 14 bases between. The length of the CDR3 is 13 residues. The germline V gene encodes CDR1 SNHLY and CDR2 FYNNEI. The CDR3 region has the DNA TGTGCCACTTCCCGCACAGGGTCCTACGAGCAGTACTTC. Its translation: CATSRTGSYEQYF.

The rearrangement uses TRBV6-5 and TRBJ2-7; 7 nucleotides agree with TRBD1. Trimming removed 6 bases from V and 0 bases from J; junction bases left unmatched: 8. The CDR3 sequence is 15 residues long. Per the germline V gene, CDR1 is MNHEY and CDR2 is SVGAGI. This chain's CDR3 is CASSTQGGASYEQYF. The CDR3 DNA is TGTGCCAGCAGCACACAAGGGGGCGCCTCCTACGAGCAGTACTTC.

The chain has TRBV19 and TRBJ1-2, with TRBD1 matching 8 bases. CDR1 and CDR2 from the germline V gene are LNHDA and SQIVND (reference sequence). The CDR3 length is 15 residues. V was clipped by 5 bases and J by 2 bases; unmatched bases: 7. The CDR3 loop is CASSFHRGSNYGYTF. In nucleotides, the CDR3 is TGTGCCAGTAGTTTCCACAGGGGGTCGAACTATGGCTACACCTTC.

The rearrangement joins TRBV27 to TRBJ2-1, with 9 positions matching TRBD2. Per the germline V gene, CDR1 is MNHEY and CDR2 is SMNVEV (reference sequence). This CDR3 spans 16 amino acids. Trimming at V came to 3 bases and at J to 4 bases, leaving 7 bases not matched to a gene. CDR3 coding DNA: TGTGCCAGCAGTTTTGTTAGCGGGGGCGCTTACAATGAGCAGTTCTTC. This encodes CASSFVSGGAYNEQFF.

The chain has TRBV19 and TRBJ2-6; tentatively, D is TRBD2 (5 bases). Germline CDR1 LNHDA, CDR2 SQIVND (reference sequence). This CDR3 is built from 16 residues. V lost 8 bases to trimming and J lost 1 base, with 15 bases between them. The CDR3 is CASCTIRRSGANVLTF. The DNA of the CDR3 is TGTGCCAGTTGTACTATTAGGAGGTCTGGGGCCAACGTCCTGACTTTC.

The chain is built from TRBV7-3 and TRBJ2-2, with D maybe TRBD1 (5 bases). CDR3 length: 15 residues. Germline V gene lookup returns CDR1 SGHTA and CDR2 FQGTGA. Trimming cost V 5 bases and J 0 bases, with 10 bases left between them. The CDR3: CASSITRANTGELFF. In nucleotides, the CDR3 is TGTGCCAGCAGCATTACCAGGGCGAACACCGGGGAGCTGTTTTTT.

This chain connects TRBV5-1 to TRBJ2-7; D possibly corresponds to TRBD1 (6 bases). Germline CDR1 reads SGHRS; CDR2 reads YFSETQ. V dropped 4 bases and J dropped 2 bases, with 13 bases sitting between them. This CDR3 is 14 amino acids long. The CDR3 DNA reads as TGCGCCAGCAGCCCGGACAGTATTACCTACGAGCAGTACTTC. It is translated as CASSPDSITYEQYF.

The V call is TRBV15, the J call TRBJ1-2, with a possible D match to TRBD1 (5 bases). The CDR3 runs 16 residues. The V and J ends lost 0 bases and 5 bases respectively, with 16 bases between them. The germline V gene encodes CDR1 LNHNV and CDR2 YYDKDF (reference sequence). The CDR3 DNA sequence: TGTGCCACCAGCAGAGATTTTTTCAGGGTCCCATATGGCTACACCTTC. It specifies CATSRDFFRVPYGYTF.

This clone was observed a single time. The chain is built from TRBV19 and TRBJ2-3; TRBD1 might be the D (5 bases). CDR1 is LNHDA, CDR2 SQIVND, per germline (reference sequence). V was trimmed by 3 bases and J by 2 bases, leaving 15 bases between them. The CDR3 is made up of 16 amino acids. The CDR3 DNA reads TGTGCCAGTAGTATTCAGCAGGGTTTGTACACAGATACGCAGTATTTT. The encoded protein is CASSIQQGLYTDTQYF.